Detailed here is one T cell receptor beta chain. The sample originates from a study of shared clonotypes between healthy human individuals. TCRdb keeps only in-frame clones here, not all; method: immunoSEQ multiplex PCR. The data contain roughly 2 million clones, approximately 94% of them singletons. Only Caucasian adults living in Nashville, Tennessee served as donors. Sequencing input: naive CD4+ T cells sorted from blood. Stated subset: CD45RA+ positively selected. The source of this sequence is a man between 18 and 29 years old in good health.

Written as DNA, the CDR3 is TGTGCCAGCAGTGAAGACCTAGCGGGGATAGAGACCCAGTACTTC. Its translation: CASSEDLAGIETQYF. The rearrangement joins TRBV2 to TRBJ2-5, with 9 bases matching TRBD2. Germline trimming cut 1 base from V and 4 bases from J; bases unmatched to any gene: 4. CDR1 is SNHLY and CDR2 is FYNNEI in the germline V gene. The CDR3 spans 15 residues.